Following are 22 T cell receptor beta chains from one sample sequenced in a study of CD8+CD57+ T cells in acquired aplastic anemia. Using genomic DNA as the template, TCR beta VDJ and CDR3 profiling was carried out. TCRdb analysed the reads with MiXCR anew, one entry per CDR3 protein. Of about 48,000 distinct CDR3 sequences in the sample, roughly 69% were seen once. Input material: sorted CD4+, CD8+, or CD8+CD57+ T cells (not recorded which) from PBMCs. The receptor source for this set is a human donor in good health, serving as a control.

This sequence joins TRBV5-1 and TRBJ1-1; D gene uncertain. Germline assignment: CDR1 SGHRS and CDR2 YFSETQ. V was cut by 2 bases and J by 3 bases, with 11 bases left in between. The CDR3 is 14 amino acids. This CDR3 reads CASSLIGVDTEAFF. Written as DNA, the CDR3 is TGCGCCAGCAGCTTAATAGGCGTAGACACTGAAGCTTTCTTT.

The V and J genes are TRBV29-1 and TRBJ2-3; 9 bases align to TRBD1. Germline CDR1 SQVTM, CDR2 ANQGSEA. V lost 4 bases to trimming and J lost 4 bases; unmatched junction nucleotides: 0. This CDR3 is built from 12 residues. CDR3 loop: CSVGDRADTQYF. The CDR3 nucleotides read TGCAGCGTTGGGGACAGGGCAGATACGCAGTATTTT.

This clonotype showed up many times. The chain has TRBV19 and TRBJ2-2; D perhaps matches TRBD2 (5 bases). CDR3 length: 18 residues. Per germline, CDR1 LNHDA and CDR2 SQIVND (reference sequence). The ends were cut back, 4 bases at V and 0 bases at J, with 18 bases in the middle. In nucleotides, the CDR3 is TGTGCCAGTAGTACCGCGGAAGCGGAGTACTCGAACACCGGGGAGCTGTTTTTT. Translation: CASSTAEAEYSNTGELFF.

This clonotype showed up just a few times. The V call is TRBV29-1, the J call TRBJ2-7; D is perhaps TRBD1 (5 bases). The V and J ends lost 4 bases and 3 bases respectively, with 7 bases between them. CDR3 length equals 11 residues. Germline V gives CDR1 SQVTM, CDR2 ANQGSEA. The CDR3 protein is CSVGGSYEQYF. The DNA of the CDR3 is TGCAGCGTTGGGGGCAGCTACGAGCAGTACTTC.

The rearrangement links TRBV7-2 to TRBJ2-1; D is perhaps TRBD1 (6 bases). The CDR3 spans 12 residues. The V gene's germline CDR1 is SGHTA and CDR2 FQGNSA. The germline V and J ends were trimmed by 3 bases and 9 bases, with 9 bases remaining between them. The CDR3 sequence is CASSLQGTEQFF. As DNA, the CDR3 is TGTGCCAGCAGCTTGCAGGGGACTGAGCAGTTCTTC.

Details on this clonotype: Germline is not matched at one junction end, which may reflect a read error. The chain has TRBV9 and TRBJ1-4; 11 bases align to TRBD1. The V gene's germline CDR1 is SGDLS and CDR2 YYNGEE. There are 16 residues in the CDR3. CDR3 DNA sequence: TGTGCCAGCAGCGTAGCCCCGGGACAGGGGGGTGAAGAACTGTTTTTT. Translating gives CASSVAPGQGGEELFF.

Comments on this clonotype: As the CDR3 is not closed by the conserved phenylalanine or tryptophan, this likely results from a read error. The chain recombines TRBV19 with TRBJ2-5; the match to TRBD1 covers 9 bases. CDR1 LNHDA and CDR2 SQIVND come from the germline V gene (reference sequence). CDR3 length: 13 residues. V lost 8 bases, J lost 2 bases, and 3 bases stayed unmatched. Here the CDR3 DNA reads TGTGCCAGTGCGACAGGGGGACAAGAGACCCAGTACCTC. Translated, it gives CASATGGQETQYL.

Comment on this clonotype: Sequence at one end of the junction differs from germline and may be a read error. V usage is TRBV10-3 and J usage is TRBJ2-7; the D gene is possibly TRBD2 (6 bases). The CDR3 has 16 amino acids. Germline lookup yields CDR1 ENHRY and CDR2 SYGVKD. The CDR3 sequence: CASSYPAGTAAYEQYF. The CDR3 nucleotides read TGTGCCAGCAGTTACCCGGCTGGGACTGCCGCCTACGAGCAGTACTTC.

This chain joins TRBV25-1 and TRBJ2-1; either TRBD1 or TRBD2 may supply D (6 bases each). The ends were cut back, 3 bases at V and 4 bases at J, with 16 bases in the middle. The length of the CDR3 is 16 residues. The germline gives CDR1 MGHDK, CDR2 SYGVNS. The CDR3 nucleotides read TGTGCCAGCAGTGATCCCCGGACGGGGGCTTACAATGAGCAGTTCTTC. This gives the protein CASSDPRTGAYNEQFF.

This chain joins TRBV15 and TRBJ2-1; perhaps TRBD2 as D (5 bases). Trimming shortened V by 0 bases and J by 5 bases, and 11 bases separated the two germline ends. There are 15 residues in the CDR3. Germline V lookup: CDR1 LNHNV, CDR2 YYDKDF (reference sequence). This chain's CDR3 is CATSRDPGSNNEQFF. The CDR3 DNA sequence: TGTGCCACCAGCAGAGACCCGGGGTCAAACAATGAGCAGTTCTTC.

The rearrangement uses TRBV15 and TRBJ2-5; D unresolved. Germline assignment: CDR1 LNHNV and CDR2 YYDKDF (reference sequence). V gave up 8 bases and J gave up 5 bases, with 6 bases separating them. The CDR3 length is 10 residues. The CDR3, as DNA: TGTGCCACCGGACGGGAGACCCAGTACTTC. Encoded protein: CATGRETQYF.

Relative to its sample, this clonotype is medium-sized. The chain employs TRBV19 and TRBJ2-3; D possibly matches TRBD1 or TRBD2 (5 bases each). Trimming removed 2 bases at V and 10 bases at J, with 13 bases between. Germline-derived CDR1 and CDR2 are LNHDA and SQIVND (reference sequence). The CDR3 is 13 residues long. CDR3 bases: TGTGCCAGTAGTATACAGGGTGGGGAGTCGCAGTATTTT. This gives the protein CASSIQGGESQYF.

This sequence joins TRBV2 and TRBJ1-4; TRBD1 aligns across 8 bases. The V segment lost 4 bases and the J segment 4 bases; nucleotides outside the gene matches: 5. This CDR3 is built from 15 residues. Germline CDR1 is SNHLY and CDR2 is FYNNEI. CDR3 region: CASSGQGILNEKLFF. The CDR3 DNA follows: TGTGCCAGCAGTGGACAGGGGATTCTTAATGAAAAACTGTTTTTT.

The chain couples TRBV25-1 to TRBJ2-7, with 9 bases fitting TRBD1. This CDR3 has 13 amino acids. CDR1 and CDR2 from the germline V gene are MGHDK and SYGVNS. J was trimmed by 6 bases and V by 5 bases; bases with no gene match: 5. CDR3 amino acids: CASSPGQGFEQYF. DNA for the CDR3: TGTGCCAGCAGTCCGGGACAGGGTTTCGAGCAGTACTTC.

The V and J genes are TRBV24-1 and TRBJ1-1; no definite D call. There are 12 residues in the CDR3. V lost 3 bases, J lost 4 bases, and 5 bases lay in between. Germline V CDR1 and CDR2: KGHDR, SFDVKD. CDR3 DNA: TGTGCCACCAGTGATGCGGGCACTGAAGCTTTCTTT. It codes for CATSDAGTEAFF.

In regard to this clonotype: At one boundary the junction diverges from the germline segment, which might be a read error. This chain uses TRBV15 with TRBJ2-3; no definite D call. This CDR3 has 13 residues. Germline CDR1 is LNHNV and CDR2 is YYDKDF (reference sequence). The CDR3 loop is CATSAAITDAQYF. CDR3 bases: TGTGCCACCAGCGCCGCCATAACAGATGCGCAGTATTTT.

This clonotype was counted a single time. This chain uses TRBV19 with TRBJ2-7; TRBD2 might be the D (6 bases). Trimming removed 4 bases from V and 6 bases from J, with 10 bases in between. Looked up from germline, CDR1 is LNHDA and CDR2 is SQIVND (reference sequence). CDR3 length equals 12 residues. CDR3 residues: CASSRDGSEQYF. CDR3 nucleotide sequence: TGTGCCAGTAGTAGGGACGGGAGCGAGCAGTACTTC. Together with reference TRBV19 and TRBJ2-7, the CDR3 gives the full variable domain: DGGITQSPKYLFRKEGQNVTLSCEQNLNHDAMYWYRQDPGQGLRLIYYSQIVNDFQKGDIAEGYSVSREKKESFPLTVTSAQKNPTAFYLCASSRDGSEQYFGPGTRLTVT.

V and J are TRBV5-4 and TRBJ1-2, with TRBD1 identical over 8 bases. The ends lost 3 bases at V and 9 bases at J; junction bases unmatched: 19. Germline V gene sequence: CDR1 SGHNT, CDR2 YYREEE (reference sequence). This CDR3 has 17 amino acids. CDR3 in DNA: TGTGCCAGCAGCTCACGGACAGGGACGAATGGTGGTAGCAGCTACACCTTC. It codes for CASSSRTGTNGGSSYTF.

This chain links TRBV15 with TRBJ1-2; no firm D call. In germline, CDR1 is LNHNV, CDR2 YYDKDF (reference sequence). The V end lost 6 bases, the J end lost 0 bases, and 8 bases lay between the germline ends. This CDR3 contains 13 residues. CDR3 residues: CATRDRSNYGYTF. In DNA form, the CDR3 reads TGTGCCACCAGGGACCGATCTAACTATGGCTACACCTTC.

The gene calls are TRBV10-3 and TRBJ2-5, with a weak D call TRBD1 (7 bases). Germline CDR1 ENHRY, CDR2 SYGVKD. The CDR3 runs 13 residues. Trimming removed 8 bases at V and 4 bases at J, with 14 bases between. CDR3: CAIGGTAGETQYF. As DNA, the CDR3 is TGTGCCATCGGCGGGACAGCCGGAGAGACCCAGTACTTC.

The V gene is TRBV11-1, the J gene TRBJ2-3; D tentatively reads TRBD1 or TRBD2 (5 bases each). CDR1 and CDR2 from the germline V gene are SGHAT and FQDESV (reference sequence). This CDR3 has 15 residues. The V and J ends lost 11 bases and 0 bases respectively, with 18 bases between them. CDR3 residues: CAWSSGTASTDTQYF. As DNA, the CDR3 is TGTGCCTGGAGTTCCGGGACGGCAAGCACAGATACGCAGTATTTT.

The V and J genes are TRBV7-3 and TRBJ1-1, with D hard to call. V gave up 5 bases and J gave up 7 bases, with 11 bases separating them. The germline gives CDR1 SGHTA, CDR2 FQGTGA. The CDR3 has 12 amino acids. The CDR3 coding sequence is TGTGCCAGCAGCCAAGGCGGTGGTGAAGCTTTCTTT. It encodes CASSQGGGEAFF.